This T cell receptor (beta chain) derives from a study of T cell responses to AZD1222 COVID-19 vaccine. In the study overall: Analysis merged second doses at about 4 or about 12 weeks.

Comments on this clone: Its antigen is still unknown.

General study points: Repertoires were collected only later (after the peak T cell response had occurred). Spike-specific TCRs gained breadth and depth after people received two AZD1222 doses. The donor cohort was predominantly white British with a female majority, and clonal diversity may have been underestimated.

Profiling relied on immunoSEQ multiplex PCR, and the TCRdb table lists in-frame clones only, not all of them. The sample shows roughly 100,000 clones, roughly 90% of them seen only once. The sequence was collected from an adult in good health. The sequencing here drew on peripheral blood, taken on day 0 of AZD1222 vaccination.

CDR3 DNA: TGCGCCAGCAGCCCTTGGCGGGACAGTTATGGCTACACCTTC. Protein sequence: CASSPWRDSYGYTF. The V call is TRBV5-1, the J call TRBJ1-2, with 7 bases identical to TRBD1. CDR3 length: 14 amino acids. The germline CDR1 and CDR2 sequences are SGHRS and YFSETQ. The ends lost 4 bases at V and 5 bases at J; junction bases unmatched: 8.